This TCR beta chain was recovered during a study of CD8+CD57+ T cells in acquired aplastic anemia. Study background: Mean DNA quantity obtained from sorted CD4+ and CD8+ cells was 3 to 4 ug. The study's findings and limits: Overlapping CD8+ CDR3 repertoires of patients and controls contained about 27 shared sequences. CD8+ Simpson's diversity showed no significant patient-control difference.

As regards this clonotype: Its antigen is undetermined. One junction end disagrees with the germline gene, perhaps due to a read error.

TCR beta VDJ and CDR3 profiling used genomic DNA as template. One entry per CDR3 protein, called by TCRdb with MiXCR from the reads. The sample holds 150,000 to 200,000 distinct CDR3 sequences; around 66% are singletons and the top ten take around 46%. This receptor was identified in a human donor with severe aplastic anemia or a healthy control (not recorded which). Sequencing was performed on sorted CD4+, CD8+, or CD8+CD57+ T cells (not recorded which) from PBMCs.

The CDR3 sequence is CASSLATPYEQYF. The CDR3 DNA reads as TGCGCCAGCAGTTTGGCCACCCCCTACGAGCAGTACTTC. V and J are TRBV5-1 and TRBJ2-7; no clear D. Germline V gene lookup returns CDR1 SGHRS and CDR2 YFSETQ. This CDR3 is 13 amino acids long.